These T cell receptor beta chains were read from a single sample in a study of T cell changes during pregnancy in multiple sclerosis. The data were produced by immunoSEQ multiplex PCR, yet TCRdb's version contains in-frame clones alone and is incomplete. The table records about 81,000 clones, around 93% of them present only once. Here the sequenced sample was peripheral blood, taken in the third trimester of pregnancy. All receptors derive from a female donor in good health, enrolled as a control in a pregnancy study. CDR3s include the opening cysteine and the closing phenylalanine or tryptophan. A D gene is named only where the DNA matches it firmly. The size entry is marked missing in some rows and otherwise reads once, few, many or a size class.

v_gene,abundance,j_gene,d_gene,CDR3nt,CDR3aa
TRBV27,once,TRBJ2-5,.,TGTGCCAGCAGCCACCCCGGGGAGACCCAGTACTTC,CASSHPGETQYF
TRBV6-5,.,TRBJ2-7,TRBD1,TGTGCCAGCAGTTACCCGGGACAGGGGTCCATGCAGTACTTC,CASSYPGQGSMQYF
TRBV2,.,TRBJ2-1,TRBD1,TGTGCCAGCAGAACAGGGGGCGCGGCCTACAATGAGCAGTTCTTC,CASRTGGAAYNEQFF
TRBV6-5,.,TRBJ1-1,.,TGTGCCAGCGTGAGGGCCTCTAGCACTGAAGCTTTCTTT,CASVRASSTEAFF
TRBV5-1,.,TRBJ1-1,.,TGCGCCAGCAGCTCAACAGGGCGTGGCACTGAAGCTTTCTTT,CASSSTGRGTEAFF
TRBV6-5,.,TRBJ1-2,TRBD1,TGTGCCAGCAGTTCCATCGGACAGGGGAAGGGCTACACCTTC,CASSSIGQGKGYTF
TRBV19,.,TRBJ1-1,TRBD1,TGTGCCAGTAGTAGGGACAGGGGGGCCACTGAAGCTTTCTTT,CASSRDRGATEAFF
TRBV10-2,.,TRBJ2-3,TRBD2,TGCGCCAGCAGTGAGTCTCTAGCGGGAGGCGATACGCAGTATTTT,CASSESLAGGDTQYF
TRBV28,.,TRBJ2-7,.,TGTGCCAGCAGCTCCCTCGGAGGACTGGGAACCTACGAGCAGTACTTC,CASSSLGGLGTYEQYF
TRBV25-1,.,TRBJ2-4,TRBD2,TGTGCCAGCAGTGAATTCGGGACTAGCGGGGACATTCAGTACTTC,CASSEFGTSGDIQYF
TRBV15,.,TRBJ2-5,TRBD2,TGTGCCACCAGCAGAGATATTAGCGGGAACCACCAAGAGACCCAGTACTTC,CATSRDISGNHQETQYF
TRBV27,.,TRBJ2-6,.,TGTGCCAGCAGTTTATATAGGGGCCAAGGTCACGTCCTGACTTTC,CASSLYRGQGHVLTF
TRBV28,.,TRBJ2-7,.,TGTGCCAGCAGTTCCCCCTGGGGGGTCCTCTCCTACGAGCAGTACTTC,CASSSPWGVLSYEQYF
TRBV5-1,.,TRBJ2-1,TRBD2,TGCGCCAGCTGTCTGGTCCTAGCGGGAGATGAGCAGTTCTTC,CASCLVLAGDEQFF
TRBV28,.,TRBJ1-2,.,TGTGCCAGCACCCCTACCTCGGGCAGGGGATTCCGGGGCTACACCTTC,CASTPTSGRGFRGYTF